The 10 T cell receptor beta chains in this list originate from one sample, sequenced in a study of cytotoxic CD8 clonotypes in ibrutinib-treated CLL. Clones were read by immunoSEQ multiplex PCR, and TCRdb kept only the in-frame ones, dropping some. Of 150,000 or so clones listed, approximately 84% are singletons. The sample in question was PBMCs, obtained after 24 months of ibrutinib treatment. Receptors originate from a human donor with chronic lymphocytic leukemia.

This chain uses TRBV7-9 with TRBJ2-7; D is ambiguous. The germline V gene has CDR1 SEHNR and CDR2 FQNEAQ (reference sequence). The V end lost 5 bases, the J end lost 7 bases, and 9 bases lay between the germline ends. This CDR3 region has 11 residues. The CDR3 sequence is CASSEGKEQYF. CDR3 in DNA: TGTGCCAGCAGCGAAGGAAAAGAGCAGTACTTC. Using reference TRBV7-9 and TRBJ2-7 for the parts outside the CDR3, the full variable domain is DTGVSQNPRHKITKRGQNVTFRCDPISEHNRLYWYRQTLGQGPEFLTYFQNEAQLEKSRLLSDRFSAERPKGSFSTLEIQRTEQGDSAMYLCASSEGKEQYFGPGTRLTVT.

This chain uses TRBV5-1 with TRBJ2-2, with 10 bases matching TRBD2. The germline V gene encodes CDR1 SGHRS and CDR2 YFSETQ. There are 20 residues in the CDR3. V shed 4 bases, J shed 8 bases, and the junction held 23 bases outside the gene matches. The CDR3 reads CASSRGSSSGGLALMGELFF. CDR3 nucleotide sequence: TGCGCCAGCAGCCGGGGATCGTCTAGCGGGGGCTTAGCCCTTATGGGGGAGCTGTTTTTT.

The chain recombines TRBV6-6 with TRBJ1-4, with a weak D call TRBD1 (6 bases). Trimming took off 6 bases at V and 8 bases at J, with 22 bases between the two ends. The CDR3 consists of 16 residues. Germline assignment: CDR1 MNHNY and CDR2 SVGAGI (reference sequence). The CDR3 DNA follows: TGTGCCAGCAGCTCCCAAGGAGGGGGAGGTATAGAAAAACTGTTTTTT. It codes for CASSSQGGGGIEKLFF.

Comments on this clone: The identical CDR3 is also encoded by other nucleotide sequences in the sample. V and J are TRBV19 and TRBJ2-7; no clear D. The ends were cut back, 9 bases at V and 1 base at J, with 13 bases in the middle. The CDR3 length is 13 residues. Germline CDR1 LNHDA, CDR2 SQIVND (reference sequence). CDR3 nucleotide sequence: TGTGCCAGCGGAGCCGGGCTTTCCTACGAGCAGTACTTC. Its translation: CASGAGLSYEQYF. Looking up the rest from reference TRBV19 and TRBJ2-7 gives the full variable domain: DGGITQSPKYLFRKEGQNVTLSCEQNLNHDAMYWYRQDPGQGLRLIYYSQIVNDFQKGDIAEGYSVSREKKESFPLTVTSAQKNPTAFYLCASGAGLSYEQYFGPGTRLTVT.

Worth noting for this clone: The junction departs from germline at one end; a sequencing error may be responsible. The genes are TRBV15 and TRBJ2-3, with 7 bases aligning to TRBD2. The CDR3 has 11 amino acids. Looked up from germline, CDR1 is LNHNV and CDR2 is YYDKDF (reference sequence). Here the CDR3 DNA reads TGTGCCACCAGCACGGGCGGGAGTCTGGATTTT. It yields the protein CATSTGGSLDF.

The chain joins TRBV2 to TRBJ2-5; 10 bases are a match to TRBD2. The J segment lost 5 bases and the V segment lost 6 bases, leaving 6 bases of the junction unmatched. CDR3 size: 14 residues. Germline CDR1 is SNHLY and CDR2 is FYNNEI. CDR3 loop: CASSSSGRGETQYF. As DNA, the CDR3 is TGTGCCAGCAGCTCTAGCGGGAGAGGGGAGACCCAGTACTTC.

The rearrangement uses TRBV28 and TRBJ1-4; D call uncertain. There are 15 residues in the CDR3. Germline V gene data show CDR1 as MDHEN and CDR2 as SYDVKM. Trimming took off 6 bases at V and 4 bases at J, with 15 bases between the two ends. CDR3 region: CASSPGNGVNEKLFF. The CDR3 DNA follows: TGTGCCAGCAGCCCGGGAAACGGTGTTAATGAAAAACTGTTTTTT.

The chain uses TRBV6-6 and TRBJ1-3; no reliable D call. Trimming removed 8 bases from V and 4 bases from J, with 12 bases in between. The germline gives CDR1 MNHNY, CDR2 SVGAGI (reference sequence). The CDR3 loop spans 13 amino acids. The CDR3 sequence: CASHPPVGNTIYF. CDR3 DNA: TGTGCCAGCCACCCTCCGGTCGGAAACACCATATATTTT.

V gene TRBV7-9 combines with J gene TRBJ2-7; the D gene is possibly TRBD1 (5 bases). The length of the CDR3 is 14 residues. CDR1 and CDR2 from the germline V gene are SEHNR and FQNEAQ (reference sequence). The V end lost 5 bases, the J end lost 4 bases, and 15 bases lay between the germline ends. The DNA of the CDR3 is TGTGCCAGCAGCCTTTGGGGCCCGACATACGAGCAGTACTTC. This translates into CASSLWGPTYEQYF.

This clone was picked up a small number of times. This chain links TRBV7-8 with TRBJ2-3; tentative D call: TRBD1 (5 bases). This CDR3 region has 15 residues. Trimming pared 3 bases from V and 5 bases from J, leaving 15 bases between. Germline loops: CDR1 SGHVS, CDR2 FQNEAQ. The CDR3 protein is CASSLMKQEGDTQYF. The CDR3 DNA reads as TGTGCCAGCAGCTTGATGAAACAGGAAGGAGATACGCAGTATTTT.